A selection of T cell receptor beta chains follows, all from one sample in a study of T cell responses to AZD1222 COVID-19 vaccine. Repertoires were generated with immunoSEQ multiplex PCR, while TCRdb's copy carries only in-frame clones and drops some. There are 150,000 to 200,000 clones in the sample; 80% to 95% occur only once, and approximately 1.3% lies in the top ten. The sequencing used peripheral blood, collected 28 days after the second AZD1222 dose. The source is an adult who received the AZD1222 COVID-19 vaccine. CDR3s include the opening cysteine and the closing phenylalanine or tryptophan. A D gene is named only where the DNA matches it firmly. Expanded clones get a size class; other rows say once, few or many, or leave the size out.

j_call,d_call,v_call,clone_size,cdr3_aa,cdr3_nt
TRBJ2-1,.,TRBV9,.,CASSVSGLNEQFF,TGTGCCAGCAGCGTATCCGGGCTCAATGAGCAGTTCTTC
TRBJ2-3,.,TRBV4-1,few,CASSRAPSTDTQYF,TGCGCCAGCAGCCGGGCTCCGAGCACAGATACGCAGTATTTT
TRBJ1-3,.,TRBV4-3,few,CASSQDYRSSTIYF,TGCGCCAGCAGCCAAGATTACCGCTCGAGCACCATATATTTT
TRBJ1-2,.,TRBV7-2,few,CASSSFLNSPRDGYTF,TGTGCCAGCAGCTCTTTTTTGAACAGCCCGCGGGATGGCTACACCTTC
TRBJ2-1,TRBD1,TRBV6-5,.,CASRKTGAQSGQFF,TGTGCCAGCAGGAAGACAGGGGCCCAAAGTGGGCAGTTCTTC
TRBJ1-1,.,TRBV18,.,CASSINPGAKTEAFF,TGTGCCAGCTCAATAAATCCGGGGGCGAAGACTGAAGCTTTCTTT
TRBJ2-7,.,TRBV28,.,CASRGFYEQYF,TGTGCCAGCAGAGGATTTTACGAGCAGTACTTC
TRBJ2-3,TRBD2,TRBV12-5,.,CASGSMNVAGEDTQYF,TGTGCTAGTGGTTCAATGAATGTAGCGGGAGAAGATACGCAGTATTTT
TRBJ1-6,.,TRBV6-1,.,CASSEVSAARSPLHF,TGTGCCAGCAGTGAAGTTTCTGCAGCCCGGTCACCCCTCCACTTT
TRBJ2-6,.,TRBV6-4,.,CASSNLSSGANVLTF,TGTGCCAGCAGTAACCTGAGCTCTGGGGCCAACGTCCTGACTTTC
TRBJ2-3,.,TRBV7-6,.,CASSFPSGLDYDSRDTQYF,TGTGCCAGCAGCTTCCCCTCGGGGCTGGATTACGATTCACGGGATACGCAGTATTTT
TRBJ2-5,TRBD2,TRBV11-3,.,CASSQGTSGGGETQYF,TGTGCCAGCAGCCAAGGGACTAGCGGGGGCGGAGAGACCCAGTACTTC
TRBJ1-2,.,TRBV28,.,CASHPGGADLIYGYTF,TGTGCCAGCCACCCTGGGGGGGCAGACCTTATCTATGGCTACACCTTC
TRBJ1-2,TRBD1,TRBV5-4,.,CASSNRDSGIYGYTF,TGTGCCAGCAGCAACCGGGACAGCGGGATCTATGGCTACACCTTC
TRBJ2-7,.,TRBV25-1,.,CASGRTSAYEQYF,TGTGCCAGCGGAAGGACGTCGGCCTACGAGCAGTACTTC
TRBJ1-5,.,TRBV6-5,.,CASQRGISNQPQHF,TGTGCCAGCCAAAGAGGGATATCGAATCAGCCCCAGCATTTT
TRBJ2-1,TRBD1,TRBV7-9,.,CASSSGQYNEQFF,TGTGCCAGCAGCTCGGGACAGTACAATGAGCAGTTCTTC
TRBJ1-5,TRBD1,TRBV19,few,CASSLWTGGDGRYQPQHF,TGTGCCAGTAGTCTTTGGACAGGGGGCGACGGGAGGTATCAGCCCCAGCATTTT
TRBJ2-3,TRBD1,TRBV25-1,few,CASSDVQGFNTDTQYF,TGTGCCAGCAGTGATGTACAGGGGTTCAACACAGATACGCAGTATTTT
TRBJ2-5,TRBD1,TRBV7-2,.,CASSSDRVGGTQYF,TGTGCCAGCAGCTCTGACAGGGTTGGGGGAACCCAGTACTTC
TRBJ2-5,.,TRBV5-8,.,CASSQYQETQYF,TGTGCCAGCAGCCAGTACCAAGAGACCCAGTACTTC
TRBJ2-3,TRBD2,TRBV20-1,.,CSASTSGGDTQYF,TGCAGTGCTAGTACTAGCGGAGGAGATACGCAGTATTTT